A single sample is the source of the 25 T cell receptor beta chains below, sequenced in a study of shared clonotypes between healthy human individuals. The repertoire was sequenced with immunoSEQ multiplex PCR; TCRdb's copy has only in-frame clones and lacks some. The table shows a few million clones, with around nine tenths occurring only once. The specimen sequenced was naive CD4+ T cells sorted from blood. Subset in this sample: CD45RA+ positively selected. These receptor sequences come from a man aged 18 to 29 in good health.

The chain has TRBV7-3 and TRBJ1-6, with TRBD1 matching 10 bases. Germline-derived CDR1 and CDR2 are SGHTA and FQGTGA. The trim removed 5 bases at V and 3 bases at J, leaving 4 bases unmatched. The CDR3 covers 16 residues. The CDR3 here is CASSPTGGLYNSPLHF. In DNA, the CDR3 is TGTGCCAGCAGCCCGACAGGGGGCCTCTATAATTCACCCCTCCACTTT.

This chain joins TRBV6-6 and TRBJ2-7; 11 nucleotides match TRBD2. Germline CDR1 and CDR2: MNHNY and SVGAGI (reference sequence). The CDR3 covers 15 residues. With V trimmed by 7 bases and J by 2 bases, 7 bases remained unmatched. The CDR3 nucleotides are TGTGCCAGCACCCAGCTAGCGGGAGGCCCCTACGAGCAGTACTTC. It is translated as CASTQLAGGPYEQYF.

The chain links TRBV4-1 to TRBJ2-5; D not certain. Germline V CDR1 and CDR2: MGHRA, YSYEKL. Trimming took off 0 bases at V and 1 base at J, with 12 bases between the two ends. The CDR3 extends over 16 amino acids. CDR3 loop: CASSQDGRQLQETQYF. The CDR3 region has the DNA TGCGCCAGCAGCCAAGATGGAAGGCAGCTCCAAGAGACCCAGTACTTC.

For this clone: The sample carries other DNA sequences with the same CDR3. The J gene is TRBJ2-1, the V gene TRBV14; D possibly matches TRBD1 or TRBD2 (5 bases each). Trimming removed 4 bases at V and 2 bases at J, with 9 bases between. CDR3 length: 14 residues. From germline, CDR1 is SGHDN and CDR2 FVKESK. DNA of the CDR3: TGTGCCAGCAGCCCGTTGGGGGCCTACAATGAGCAGTTCTTC. It encodes CASSPLGAYNEQFF.

There are a few counts of this clone. The CDR3 sequence: CASSPGQLNTGELFF. The DNA for the CDR3 is TGTGCCAGCAGCCCGGGACAGCTGAACACCGGGGAGCTGTTTTTT. The chain uses TRBV5-4 and TRBJ2-2; the match to TRBD1 covers 7 bases. Germline-derived CDR1 and CDR2 are SGHNT and YYREEE (reference sequence). With 4 bases clipped from V and 1 base from J, the junction kept 4 bases outside the gene matches. The CDR3 runs 15 residues.

The genes are TRBV29-1 and TRBJ1-1; possibly TRBD1 for D (5 bases). CDR1 is SQVTM, CDR2 ANQGSEA, per germline. The CDR3 has 11 amino acids. Trimming cost V 6 bases and J 4 bases, with 9 bases left between them. The CDR3 DNA sequence: TGCAGCGTCACAGGAAGCACTGAAGCTTTCTTT. This encodes CSVTGSTEAFF.

The gene calls are TRBV5-1 and TRBJ2-2; D not certain. The germline gives CDR1 SGHRS, CDR2 YFSETQ. The CDR3 covers 14 residues. V was pared by 6 bases and J by 1 base, with 10 bases between. CDR3 DNA sequence: TGCGCCAGCAATGAAGGCTTGAACACCGGGGAGCTGTTTTTT. This encodes CASNEGLNTGELFF.

This chain joins TRBV2 and TRBJ2-1, with D maybe TRBD1 (5 bases). Deletions cut 5 bases from V and 12 bases from J, with 17 bases between. Germline CDR1 reads SNHLY; CDR2 reads FYNNEI. This CDR3 spans 13 amino acids. CDR3 in amino acids: CASSWSGQGGQFF. CDR3 sequence (DNA): TGTGCCAGCAGTTGGTCTGGGCAGGGTGGGCAGTTCTTC.

This rearrangement joins TRBV28 to TRBJ1-2; 9 bases are a match to TRBD1. V was clipped by 5 bases and J by 4 bases; unmatched bases: 14. The CDR3 covers 17 residues. CDR1 is MDHEN and CDR2 is SYDVKM in the germline V gene. The CDR3 sequence is CASSPGQGPLNIYGYTF. In DNA form, the CDR3 reads TGTGCCAGCAGTCCGGGACAGGGTCCTTTGAATATCTATGGCTACACCTTC.

The chain joins TRBV5-1 to TRBJ1-6; the D is unclear. The germline V and J ends were trimmed by 0 bases and 0 bases, with 13 bases remaining between them. This CDR3 comprises 18 residues. Looked up from germline, CDR1 is SGHRS and CDR2 is YFSETQ. CDR3 sequence reads: CASSLGFGVSSYNSPLHF. The CDR3 nucleotides are TGCGCCAGCAGCTTGGGCTTCGGGGTGAGCTCCTATAATTCACCCCTCCACTTT.

The CDR3: CASSPDRGPQHF. The CDR3 DNA reads TGTGCCAGCAGCCCTGACAGGGGGCCCCAGCATTTT. The V and J genes are TRBV5-4 and TRBJ1-5; TRBD1 matches at 8 bases. This CDR3 spans 12 amino acids. V trimming: 4 bases; J trimming: 9 bases; junction bases outside the gene matches: 3. The germline V gene encodes CDR1 SGHNT and CDR2 YYREEE (reference sequence).

Worth noting for this clone: Other DNA sequences in the sample encode the same CDR3. V gene TRBV29-1 combines with J gene TRBJ1-1, with 7 bases matching TRBD1. V lost 4 bases to trimming and J lost 5 bases; unmatched junction nucleotides: 1. The germline CDR1 and CDR2 sequences are SQVTM and ANQGSEA. The CDR3 sequence is 11 residues long. Here the CDR3 DNA reads TGCAGCGTTGCCAGGGGGACTGAAGCTTTCTTT. Translating it yields CSVARGTEAFF.

The genes are TRBV10-3 and TRBJ2-3, with D unclear. Between the trimmed V and J ends, which lost 7 bases and 2 bases, there was a span of 16 bases. The length of the CDR3 is 15 residues. CDR1 is ENHRY and CDR2 is SYGVKD in the germline V gene. The CDR3 DNA reads TGTGCCATCAAAGATGGGCAGGTATACACAGATACGCAGTATTTT. Translation: CAIKDGQVYTDTQYF.

Here the CDR3 DNA reads TGTGCCAGCATCCTCCGTACGGGAGTCGGCACAGATACGCAGTATTTT. It codes for CASILRTGVGTDTQYF. The chain couples TRBV6-6 to TRBJ2-3, with a weak D call TRBD2 (6 bases). CDR3 length: 16 amino acids. Germline-derived CDR1 and CDR2 are MNHNY and SVGAGI (reference sequence). V lost 7 bases and J lost 1, with 18 bases in between.

The chain recombines TRBV10-3 with TRBJ1-4; possibly TRBD1 for D (5 bases). CDR1 is ENHRY, CDR2 SYGVKD, per germline. CDR3 length: 14 amino acids. Trimming took 2 bases from V and 5 from J, leaving 9 bases between them. In DNA form, the CDR3 reads TGTGCCATCAGTGAGGCAGGGAGGAATGAAAAACTGTTTTTT. The encoded protein is CAISEAGRNEKLFF.

The genes are TRBV5-1 and TRBJ1-2, with D uncertain. V gave up 7 bases and J gave up 6 bases, with 22 bases separating them. Germline V lookup: CDR1 SGHRS, CDR2 YFSETQ. This CDR3 is 15 amino acids long. CDR3 sequence reads: CASQLGAGFSDGYTF. The CDR3 DNA reads as TGCGCCAGCCAGTTGGGTGCGGGTTTCTCCGATGGCTACACCTTC. The full variable domain, rest sourced from reference TRBV5-1 and TRBJ1-2, is KAGVTQTPRYLIKTRGQQVTLSCSPISGHRSVSWYQQTPGQGLQFLFEYFSETQRNKGNFPGRFSGRQFSNSRSEMNVSTLELGDSALYLCASQLGAGFSDGYTFGSGTRLTVV.

The genes are TRBV30 and TRBJ2-3; D is unclear. The CDR3 totals 14 residues. Trimming took 3 bases from V and 2 from J, leaving 12 bases between them. The germline CDR1 and CDR2 sequences are GTSNPN and SVGIG (reference sequence). CDR3 coding DNA: TGTGCCTGGAGAAGTGAAGGGATCACAGATACGCAGTATTTT. Translation: CAWRSEGITDTQYF. Drawing the rest from reference TRBV30 and TRBJ2-3, the complete variable domain is SQTIHQWPATLVQPVGSPLSLECTVEGTSNPNLYWYRQAAGRGLQLLFYSVGIGQISSEVPQNLSASRPQDRQFILSSKKLLLSDSGFYLCAWRSEGITDTQYFGPGTRLTVL.

On this clone itself: This sample includes further DNA sequences coding for the same CDR3. The chain is built from TRBV11-2 and TRBJ1-2; weak D call: TRBD1 (5 bases). The CDR3 length is 13 residues. V lost 5 bases and J 2 bases, leaving 9 bases between the germline ends. Germline CDR1 and CDR2: SGHAT and FQNNGV. This CDR3 reads CASSPGPNYGYTF. For the CDR3, the DNA is TGTGCCAGCAGCCCGGGGCCGAACTATGGCTACACCTTC.

Written as DNA, the CDR3 is TGTGCCAGTAGTGGTCGGGAGCACTACGAGCAGTACTTC. It is translated as CASSGREHYEQYF. The rearrangement links TRBV19 to TRBJ2-7, with D perhaps TRBD2 (6 bases). Trimming left V 5 bases short and J 3 bases short, with 11 bases between. The CDR3 sequence is 13 residues long. Germline V gene sequence: CDR1 LNHDA, CDR2 SQIVND (reference sequence). The complete variable domain, with remaining parts taken from reference TRBV19 and TRBJ2-7, reads DGGITQSPKYLFRKEGQNVTLSCEQNLNHDAMYWYRQDPGQGLRLIYYSQIVNDFQKGDIAEGYSVSREKKESFPLTVTSAQKNPTAFYLCASSGREHYEQYFGPGTRLTVT.

V is TRBV7-6 and J is TRBJ2-2, with D perhaps matching TRBD1 (5 bases). Trimming cost V 3 bases and J 5 bases, with 16 bases left between them. The CDR3 length is 16 residues. In germline, CDR1 is SGHVS, CDR2 FNYEAQ. CDR3 DNA sequence: TGTGCCAGCAGCTTGGATATAGGGGCGCGAACCGGGGAGCTGTTTTTT. Its protein is CASSLDIGARTGELFF.

CDR3 nucleotide sequence: TGTGCCAGCAGCTTATATTCACAGGGGGCTTTCTTT. It is translated as CASSLYSQGAFF. The V call is TRBV7-2, the J call TRBJ1-1; 7 nucleotides agree with TRBD1. The germline V gene encodes CDR1 SGHTA and CDR2 FQGNSA. There are 12 residues in the CDR3. Trimming took 2 bases from V and 11 from J; bases not matched to a gene: 5.

The CDR3 DNA reads TGTGCCAGCAGCTTAGCGGGACAGCTCTCAGAGACCCAGTACTTC. Protein: CASSLAGQLSETQYF. This chain uses TRBV7-2 with TRBJ2-5; TRBD1 matches 7 bases. The J segment lost 4 bases and the V segment lost 0 bases, leaving 5 bases of the junction unmatched. CDR1 is SGHTA, CDR2 FQGNSA, per germline. The CDR3 is 15 amino acids.

This clone was seen a single time. The chain carries TRBV2 and TRBJ1-2, with D perhaps matching TRBD1 (5 bases). V was pared by 4 bases and J by 6 bases, with 9 bases between. CDR1 and CDR2 (germline): SNHLY, FYNNEI. The CDR3 runs 12 residues. CDR3 nucleotides: TGTGCCAGCAGTGCAGGGACCCATGGCTACACCTTC. Residues: CASSAGTHGYTF. Full variable domain (remainder filled in from reference TRBV2 and TRBJ1-2): EPEVTQTPSHQVTQMGQEVILRCVPISNHLYFYWYRQILGQKVEFLVSFYNNEISEKSEIFDDQFSVERPDGSNFTLKIRSTKLEDSAMYFCASSAGTHGYTFGSGTRLTVV.

The chain uses TRBV7-2 and TRBJ1-1, with D perhaps matching TRBD1 (5 bases). V dropped 5 bases and J dropped 7 bases, with 14 bases sitting between them. Germline loops: CDR1 SGHTA, CDR2 FQGNSA. The CDR3 has 13 residues. The CDR3: CASSPSIRGEAFF. CDR3 coding DNA: TGTGCCAGCAGCCCCTCCATAAGGGGTGAAGCTTTCTTT.

The count of this clone is one. The CDR3: CASSSLRRQGPNEKLFF. CDR3 nucleotides: TGTGCCAGCAGTTCCCTTAGAAGACAAGGTCCTAATGAAAAACTGTTTTTT. This sequence joins TRBV28 and TRBJ1-4, with unresolved D. Looked up from germline, CDR1 is MDHEN and CDR2 is SYDVKM. CDR3 length equals 17 residues. V lost 4 bases and J 3 bases, leaving 18 bases between the germline ends.